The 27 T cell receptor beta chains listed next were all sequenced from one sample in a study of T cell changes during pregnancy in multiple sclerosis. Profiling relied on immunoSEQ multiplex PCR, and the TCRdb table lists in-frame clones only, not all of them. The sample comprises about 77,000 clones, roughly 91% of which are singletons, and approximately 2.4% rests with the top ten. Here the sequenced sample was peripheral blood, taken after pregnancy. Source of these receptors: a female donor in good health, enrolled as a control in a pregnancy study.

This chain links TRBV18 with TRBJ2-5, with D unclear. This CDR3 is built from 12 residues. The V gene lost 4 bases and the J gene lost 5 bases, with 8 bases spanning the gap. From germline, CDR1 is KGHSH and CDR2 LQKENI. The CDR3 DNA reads TGTGCCAGCTCACGACTCTCGGAGACCCAGTACTTC. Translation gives CASSRLSETQYF.

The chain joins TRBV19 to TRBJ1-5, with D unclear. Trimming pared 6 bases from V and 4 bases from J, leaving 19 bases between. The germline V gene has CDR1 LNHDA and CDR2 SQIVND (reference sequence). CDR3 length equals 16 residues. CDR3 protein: CASRMQNLRLNQPQHF. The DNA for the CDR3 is TGTGCCAGTAGGATGCAAAATCTAAGATTAAATCAGCCCCAGCATTTT.

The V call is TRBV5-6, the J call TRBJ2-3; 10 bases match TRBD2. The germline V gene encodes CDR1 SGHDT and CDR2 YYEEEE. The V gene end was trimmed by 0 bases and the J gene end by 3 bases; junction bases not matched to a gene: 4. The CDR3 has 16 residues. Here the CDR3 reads CASSLERGGLTDTQYF. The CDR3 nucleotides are TGTGCCAGCAGCTTGGAGCGGGGGGGCCTGACAGATACGCAGTATTTT.

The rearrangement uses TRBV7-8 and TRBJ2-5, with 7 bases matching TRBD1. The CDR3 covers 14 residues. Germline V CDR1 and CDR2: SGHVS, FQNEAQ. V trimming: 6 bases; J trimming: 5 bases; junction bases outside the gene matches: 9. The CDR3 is CASRLTTGRETQYF. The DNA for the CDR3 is TGTGCCAGCAGACTAACGACAGGGCGGGAGACCCAGTACTTC.

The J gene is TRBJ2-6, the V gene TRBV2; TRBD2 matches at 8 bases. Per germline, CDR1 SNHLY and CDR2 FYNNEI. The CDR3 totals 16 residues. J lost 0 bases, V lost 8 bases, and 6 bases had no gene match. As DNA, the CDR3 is TGTGCCAGCCGGGGGGGGTCAAACTCTGGGGCCAACGTCCTGACTTTC. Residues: CASRGGSNSGANVLTF.

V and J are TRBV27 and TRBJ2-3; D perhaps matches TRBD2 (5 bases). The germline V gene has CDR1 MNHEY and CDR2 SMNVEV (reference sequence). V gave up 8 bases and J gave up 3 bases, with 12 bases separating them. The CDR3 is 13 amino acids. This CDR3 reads CASRPSGTDTQYF. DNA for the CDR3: TGTGCCAGCCGTCCGAGCGGAACAGATACGCAGTATTTT.

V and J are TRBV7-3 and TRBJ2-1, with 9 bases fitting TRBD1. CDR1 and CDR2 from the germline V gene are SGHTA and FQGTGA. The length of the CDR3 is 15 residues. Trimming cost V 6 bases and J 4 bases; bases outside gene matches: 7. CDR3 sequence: CASSSGTGLYNEQFF. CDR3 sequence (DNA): TGTGCCAGCAGTTCGGGGACAGGGCTGTACAATGAGCAGTTCTTC.

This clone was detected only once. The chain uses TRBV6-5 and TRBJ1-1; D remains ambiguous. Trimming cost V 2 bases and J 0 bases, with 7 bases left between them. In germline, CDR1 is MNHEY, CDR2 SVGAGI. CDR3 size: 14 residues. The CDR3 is CASSYRQMNTEAFF. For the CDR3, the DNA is TGTGCCAGCAGTTACCGACAAATGAACACTGAAGCTTTCTTT.

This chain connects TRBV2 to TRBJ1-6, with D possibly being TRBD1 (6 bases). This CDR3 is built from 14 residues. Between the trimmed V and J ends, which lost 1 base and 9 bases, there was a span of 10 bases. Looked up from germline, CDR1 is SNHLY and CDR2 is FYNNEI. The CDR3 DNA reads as TGTGCCAGCAGTGAAGAATCAGGGGTTTCACCCCTCCACTTT. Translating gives CASSEESGVSPLHF. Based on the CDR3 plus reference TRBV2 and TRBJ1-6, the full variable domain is EPEVTQTPSHQVTQMGQEVILRCVPISNHLYFYWYRQILGQKVEFLVSFYNNEISEKSEIFDDQFSVERPDGSNFTLKIRSTKLEDSAMYFCASSEESGVSPLHFGNGTRLTVT.

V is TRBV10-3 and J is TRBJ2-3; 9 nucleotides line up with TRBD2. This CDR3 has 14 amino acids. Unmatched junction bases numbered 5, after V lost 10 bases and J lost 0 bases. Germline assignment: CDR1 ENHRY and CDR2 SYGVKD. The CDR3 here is CATAGGRSTDTQYF. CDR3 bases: TGTGCCACCGCGGGGGGGCGGAGCACAGATACGCAGTATTTT.

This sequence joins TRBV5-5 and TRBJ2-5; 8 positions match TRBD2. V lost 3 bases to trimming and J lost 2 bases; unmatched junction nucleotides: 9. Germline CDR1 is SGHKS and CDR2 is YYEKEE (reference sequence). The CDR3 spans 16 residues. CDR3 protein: CASSYPAGAFQETQYF. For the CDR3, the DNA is TGTGCCAGCAGCTACCCAGCGGGAGCGTTTCAAGAGACCCAGTACTTC.

The CDR3 loop is CASSLGDRDQETQYF. DNA of the CDR3: TGCGCCAGCAGCTTGGGGGACAGGGACCAAGAGACCCAGTACTTC. The chain links TRBV5-1 to TRBJ2-5; 9 positions agree with TRBD1. The germline gives CDR1 SGHRS, CDR2 YFSETQ. This CDR3 contains 15 residues. The V and J ends lost 0 bases and 0 bases, in that order; junction bases with no gene match: 0.

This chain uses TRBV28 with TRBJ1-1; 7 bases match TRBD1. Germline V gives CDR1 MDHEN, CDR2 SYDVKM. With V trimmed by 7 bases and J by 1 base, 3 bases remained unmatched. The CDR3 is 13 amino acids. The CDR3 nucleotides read TGTGCCAGCACGGGACAGCAGAACACTGAAGCTTTCTTT. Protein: CASTGQQNTEAFF.

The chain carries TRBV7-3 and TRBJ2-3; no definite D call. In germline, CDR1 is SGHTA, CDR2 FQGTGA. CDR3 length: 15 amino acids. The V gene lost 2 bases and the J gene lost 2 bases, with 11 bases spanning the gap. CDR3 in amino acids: CASSLGPTVTDTQYF. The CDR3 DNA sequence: TGTGCCAGCAGCTTAGGGCCGACGGTCACAGATACGCAGTATTTT.

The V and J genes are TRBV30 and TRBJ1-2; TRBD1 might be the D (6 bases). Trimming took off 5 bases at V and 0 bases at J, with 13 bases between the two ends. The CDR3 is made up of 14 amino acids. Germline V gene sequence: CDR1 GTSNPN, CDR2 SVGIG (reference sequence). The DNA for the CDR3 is TGTGCCTGGGGGGATGAGGGGGCTAACTATGGCTACACCTTC. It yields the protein CAWGDEGANYGYTF.

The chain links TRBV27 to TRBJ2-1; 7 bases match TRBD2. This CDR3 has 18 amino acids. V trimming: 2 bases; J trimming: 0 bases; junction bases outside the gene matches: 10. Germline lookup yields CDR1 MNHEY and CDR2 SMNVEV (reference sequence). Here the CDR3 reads CASSLLYSGSSSYNEQFF. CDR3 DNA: TGTGCCAGCAGTTTACTGTATAGCGGGTCTAGCTCCTACAATGAGCAGTTCTTC.

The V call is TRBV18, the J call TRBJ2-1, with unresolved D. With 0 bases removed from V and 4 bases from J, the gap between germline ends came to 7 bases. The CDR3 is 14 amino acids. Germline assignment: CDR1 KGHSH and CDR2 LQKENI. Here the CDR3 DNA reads TGTGCCAGCTCACCACCCCACGGTTACAATGAGCAGTTCTTC. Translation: CASSPPHGYNEQFF.

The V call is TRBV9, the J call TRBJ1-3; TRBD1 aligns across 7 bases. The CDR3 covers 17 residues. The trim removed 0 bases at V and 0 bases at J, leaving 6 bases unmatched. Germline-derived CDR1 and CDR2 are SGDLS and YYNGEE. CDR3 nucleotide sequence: TGTGCCAGCAGCGTAGAACCAGGGGGTACCTCTGGAAACACCATATATTTT. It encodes CASSVEPGGTSGNTIYF.

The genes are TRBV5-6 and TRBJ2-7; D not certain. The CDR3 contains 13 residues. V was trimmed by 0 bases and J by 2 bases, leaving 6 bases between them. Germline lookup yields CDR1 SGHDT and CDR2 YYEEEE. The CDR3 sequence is CASSLVAAYEQYF. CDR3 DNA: TGTGCCAGCAGCTTGGTGGCCGCCTACGAGCAGTACTTC.

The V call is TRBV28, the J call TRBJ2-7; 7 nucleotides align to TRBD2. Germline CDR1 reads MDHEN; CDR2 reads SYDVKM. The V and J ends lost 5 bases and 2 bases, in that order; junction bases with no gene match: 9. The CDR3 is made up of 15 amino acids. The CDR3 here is CASSPYGGSTYEQYF. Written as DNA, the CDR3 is TGTGCCAGCAGTCCTTACGGCGGGAGTACCTACGAGCAGTACTTC.

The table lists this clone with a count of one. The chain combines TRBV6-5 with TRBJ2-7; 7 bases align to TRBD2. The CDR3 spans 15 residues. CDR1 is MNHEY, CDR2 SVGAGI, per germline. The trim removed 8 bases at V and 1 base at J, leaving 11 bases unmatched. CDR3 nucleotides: TGTGCCAGCCCTCGGCTCGGGCGGGGGTCCTACGAGCAGTACTTC. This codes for CASPRLGRGSYEQYF.

The CDR3 region has the DNA TGTGCCATCAGTGAGTCTGAGGTAAACTATGGCTACACCTTC. As protein: CAISESEVNYGYTF. The chain employs TRBV10-3 and TRBJ1-2; D not resolved. Per germline, CDR1 ENHRY and CDR2 SYGVKD. The CDR3 has 14 residues. V was shortened by 0 bases and J by 2 bases, with 7 bases between the two germline ends.

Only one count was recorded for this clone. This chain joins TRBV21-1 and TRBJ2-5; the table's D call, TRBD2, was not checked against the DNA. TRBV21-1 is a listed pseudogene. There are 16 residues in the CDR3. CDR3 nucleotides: TGTGCCAGCAGCAAAGAATTGGTGGGGAGGGAAGAGACCCAGTACTTC. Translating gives CASSKELVGREETQYF.

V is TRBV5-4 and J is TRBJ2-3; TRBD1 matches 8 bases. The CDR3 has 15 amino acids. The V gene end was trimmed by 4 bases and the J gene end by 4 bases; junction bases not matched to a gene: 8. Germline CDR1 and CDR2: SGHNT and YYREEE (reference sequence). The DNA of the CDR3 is TGTGCCAGCAGCCCAGGGACAGGTAATCCAGATACGCAGTATTTT. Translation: CASSPGTGNPDTQYF. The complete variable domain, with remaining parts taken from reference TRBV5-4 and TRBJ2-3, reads ETGVTQSPTHLIKTRGQQVTLRCSSQSGHNTVSWYQQALGQGPQFIFQYYREEENGRGNFPPRFSGLQFPNYSSELNVNALELDDSALYLCASSPGTGNPDTQYFGPGTRLTVL.

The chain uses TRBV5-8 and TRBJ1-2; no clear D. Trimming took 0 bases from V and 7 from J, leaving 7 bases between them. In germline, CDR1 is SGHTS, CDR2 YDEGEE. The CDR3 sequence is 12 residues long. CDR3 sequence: CASSLARVGYTF. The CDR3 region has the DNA TGTGCCAGCAGCTTGGCCCGGGTTGGCTACACCTTC.

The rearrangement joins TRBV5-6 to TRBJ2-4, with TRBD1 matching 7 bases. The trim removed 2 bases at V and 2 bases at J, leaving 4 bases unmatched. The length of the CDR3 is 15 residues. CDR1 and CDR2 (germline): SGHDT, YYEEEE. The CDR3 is CASSFGTETKNIQYF. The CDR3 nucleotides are TGTGCCAGCAGCTTTGGGACAGAAACCAAAAACATTCAGTACTTC.

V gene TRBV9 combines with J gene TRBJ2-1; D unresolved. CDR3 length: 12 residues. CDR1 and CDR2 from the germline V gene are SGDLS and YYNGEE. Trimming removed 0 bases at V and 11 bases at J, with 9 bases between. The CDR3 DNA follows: TGTGCCAGCAGCGTAGCTTTTTCTAAGCAGTTCTTC. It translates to CASSVAFSKQFF. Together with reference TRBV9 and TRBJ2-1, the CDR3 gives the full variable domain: DSGVTQTPKHLITATGQRVTLRCSPRSGDLSVYWYQQSLDQGLQFLIQYYNGEERAKGNILERFSAQQFPDLHSELNLSSLELGDSALYFCASSVAFSKQFFGPGTRLTVL.